The TCR beta chain under discussion was sequenced for a study of control samples from healthy donors and cancer patients (dated by TCRdb to about 2020). The germline V gene yields SNHLY for CDR1 and FYNNEI for CDR2. The CDR3 runs 17 residues from the cysteine to the phenylalanine. Of the read, only the CDR3 DNA is kept; its 51 bases are in frame from base 1. Deletion took 2 bases off V and 1 base off J, with a span of 17 bases between the germline ends. Libraries were prepared through the immunoSEQ multiplex PCR assay. The source is immuneACCESS, and TCRdb retained only in-frame sequences with V and J called. Part of the clones is not carried over; for the studies checked, unresolved V genes explain less than half of this, and the remainder is unexplained. The sample records around 100,000 clones, just over 85% of which are singletons. The ten most abundant clones make up less than 15% of the sample.

This clone was observed a single time. There is no known antigen for this receptor. Base qualities are missing; no much larger clone stands one base away. The clonotype was recovered from a man aged 25 to 40 in good health. The sample consisted of blood. Recombination linked TRBV2 to TRBJ1-1; TRBD1 could be the D gene, as 6 bases match. The CDR3 sequence is CASSERPGEGSNTEAFF. The DNA is TGTGCCAGCAGTGAAAGGCCAGGGGAAGGATCGAACACTGAAGCTTTCTTT.